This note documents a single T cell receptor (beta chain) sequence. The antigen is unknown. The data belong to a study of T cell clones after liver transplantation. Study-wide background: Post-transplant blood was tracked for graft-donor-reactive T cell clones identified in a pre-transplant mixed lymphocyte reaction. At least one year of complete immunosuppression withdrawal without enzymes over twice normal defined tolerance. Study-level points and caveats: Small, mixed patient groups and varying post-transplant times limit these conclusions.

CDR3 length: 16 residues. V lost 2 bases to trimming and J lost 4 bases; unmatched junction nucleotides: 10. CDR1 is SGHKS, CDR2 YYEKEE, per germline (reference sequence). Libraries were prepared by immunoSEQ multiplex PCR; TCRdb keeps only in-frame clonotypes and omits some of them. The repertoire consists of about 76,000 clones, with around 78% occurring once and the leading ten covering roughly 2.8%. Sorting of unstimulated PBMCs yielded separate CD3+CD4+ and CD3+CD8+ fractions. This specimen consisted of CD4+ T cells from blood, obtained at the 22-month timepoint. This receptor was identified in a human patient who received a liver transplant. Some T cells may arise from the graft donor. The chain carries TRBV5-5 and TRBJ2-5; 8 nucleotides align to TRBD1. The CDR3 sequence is CASSFRPEQGGETQYF. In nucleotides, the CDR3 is TGTGCCAGCAGCTTTCGACCGGAACAGGGGGGAGAGACCCAGTACTTC.